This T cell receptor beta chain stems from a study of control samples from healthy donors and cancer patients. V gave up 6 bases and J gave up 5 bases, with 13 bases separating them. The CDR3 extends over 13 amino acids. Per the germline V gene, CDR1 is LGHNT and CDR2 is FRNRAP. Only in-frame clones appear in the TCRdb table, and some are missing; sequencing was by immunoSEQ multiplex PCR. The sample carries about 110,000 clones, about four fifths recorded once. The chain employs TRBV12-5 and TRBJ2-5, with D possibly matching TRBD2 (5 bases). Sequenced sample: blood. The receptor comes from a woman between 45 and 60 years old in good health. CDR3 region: CASGSDLRETQYF. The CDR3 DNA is TGTGCTAGTGGCTCGGACTTGCGCGAGACCCAGTACTTC.